The following is a TCR beta chain sequence with its context. The data derive from a study of control samples from healthy donors and cancer patients. Clones were sequenced by immunoSEQ multiplex PCR, and TCRdb holds only the in-frame ones, with some missing. The table has 150,000 or so clones, about 90% seen once. Germline assignment: CDR1 MGHRA and CDR2 YSYEKL. V lost 8 bases to trimming and J lost 0 bases, with 14 bases between them. The CDR3 covers 15 residues. This receptor was obtained from a man aged 30 to 45 in good health. Sequencing was done on a sample of blood. This chain connects TRBV4-1 to TRBJ1-5; maybe TRBD1 (5 bases). CDR3 in DNA: TGCGCCAGCTCACCGGGGGAGATTAGCAATCAGCCCCAGCATTTT. Protein sequence: CASSPGEISNQPQHF.